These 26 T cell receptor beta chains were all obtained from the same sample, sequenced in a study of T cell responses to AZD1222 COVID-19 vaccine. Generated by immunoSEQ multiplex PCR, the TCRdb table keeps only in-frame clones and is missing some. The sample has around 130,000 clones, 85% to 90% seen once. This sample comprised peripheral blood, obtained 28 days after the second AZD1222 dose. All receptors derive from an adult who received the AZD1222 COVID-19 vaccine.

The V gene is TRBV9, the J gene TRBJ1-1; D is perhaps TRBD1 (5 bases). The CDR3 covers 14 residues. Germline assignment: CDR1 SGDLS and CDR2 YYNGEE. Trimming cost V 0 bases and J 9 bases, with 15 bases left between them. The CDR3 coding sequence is TGTGCCAGCAGCGTAGATTCAGCAGGGTTACAAGCTTTCTTT. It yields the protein CASSVDSAGLQAFF.

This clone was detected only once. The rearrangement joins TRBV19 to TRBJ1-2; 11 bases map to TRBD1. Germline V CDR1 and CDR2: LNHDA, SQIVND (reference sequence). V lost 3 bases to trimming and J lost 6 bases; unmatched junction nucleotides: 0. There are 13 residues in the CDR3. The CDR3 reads CASSMDRGHGYTF. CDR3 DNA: TGTGCCAGTAGTATGGACAGGGGGCATGGCTACACCTTC.

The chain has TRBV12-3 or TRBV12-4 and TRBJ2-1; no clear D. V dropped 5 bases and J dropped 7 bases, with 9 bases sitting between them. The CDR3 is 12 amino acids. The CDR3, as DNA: TGTGCCAGCAGTGTGACGGAGAATGAGCAGTTCTTC. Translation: CASSVTENEQFF.

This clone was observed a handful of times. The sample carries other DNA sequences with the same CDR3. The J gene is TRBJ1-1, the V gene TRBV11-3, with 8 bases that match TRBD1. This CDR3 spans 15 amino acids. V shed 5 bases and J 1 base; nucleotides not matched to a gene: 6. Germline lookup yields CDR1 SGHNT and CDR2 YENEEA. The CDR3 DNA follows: TGTGCCAGCAGCATTTCCGGACAGGGGAACACTGAAGCTTTCTTT. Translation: CASSISGQGNTEAFF.

The chain's CDR3 is CASRSLQGTEAFF. The CDR3 DNA sequence: TGTGCCAGCAGAAGCCTACAGGGTACCGAAGCTTTCTTT. V and J are TRBV5-6 and TRBJ1-1, with D possibly TRBD1 on 6 matching bases. V was cut by 5 bases and J by 8 bases, with 16 bases left in between. The CDR3 is 13 residues long. The germline gives CDR1 SGHDT, CDR2 YYEEEE.

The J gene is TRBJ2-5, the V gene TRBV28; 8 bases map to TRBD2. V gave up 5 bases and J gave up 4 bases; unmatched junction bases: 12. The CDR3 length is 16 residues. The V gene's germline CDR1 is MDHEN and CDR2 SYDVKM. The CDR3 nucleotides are TGTGCCAGCAGTCCCACGGGCGGGGGGACTCTAGAGACCCAGTACTTC. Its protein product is CASSPTGGGTLETQYF.

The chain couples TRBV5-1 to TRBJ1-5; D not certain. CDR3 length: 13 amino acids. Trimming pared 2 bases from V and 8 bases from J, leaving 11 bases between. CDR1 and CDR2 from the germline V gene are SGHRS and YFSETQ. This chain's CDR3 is CASSLGRTEPQHF. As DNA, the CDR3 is TGCGCCAGCAGCTTAGGGAGGACTGAGCCCCAGCATTTT.

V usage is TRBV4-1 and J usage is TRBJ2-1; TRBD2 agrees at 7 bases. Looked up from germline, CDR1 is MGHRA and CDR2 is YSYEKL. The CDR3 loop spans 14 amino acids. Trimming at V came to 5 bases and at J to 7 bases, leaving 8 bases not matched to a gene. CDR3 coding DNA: TGCGCCAGCAGCTCCAGGACTAGTTGGAATGAGCAGTTCTTC. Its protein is CASSSRTSWNEQFF.

In DNA, the CDR3 is TGTGCCAGCAGCTTAGGTGGGGTAAACAATGAGCAGTTCTTC. It yields the protein CASSLGGVNNEQFF. The chain has TRBV11-2 and TRBJ2-1, with D unresolved. The CDR3 runs 14 residues. The V and J ends lost 1 base and 5 bases respectively, with 9 bases between them. Germline CDR1 reads SGHAT; CDR2 reads FQNNGV.

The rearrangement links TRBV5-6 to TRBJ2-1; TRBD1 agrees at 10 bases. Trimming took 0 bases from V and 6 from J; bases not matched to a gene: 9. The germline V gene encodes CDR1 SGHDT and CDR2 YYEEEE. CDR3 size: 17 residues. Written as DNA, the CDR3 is TGTGCCAGCAGCTTGGCCGCTAGACAGGGGGCAATCAATGAGCAGTTCTTC. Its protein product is CASSLAARQGAINEQFF. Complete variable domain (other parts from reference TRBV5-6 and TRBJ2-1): DAGVTQSPTHLIKTRGQQVTLRCSPKSGHDTVSWYQQALGQGPQFIFQYYEEEERQRGNFPDRFSGHQFPNYSSELNVNALLLGDSALYLCASSLAARQGAINEQFFGPGTRLTVL.

The CDR3 region is CASSPRVLQPQHF. Here the CDR3 DNA reads TGCGCCAGCAGCCCCAGGGTGCTGCAGCCCCAGCATTTT. This sequence joins TRBV4-3 and TRBJ1-5; the D gene is possibly TRBD1 (5 bases). V lost 4 bases, J lost 7 bases, and 11 bases lay in between. The CDR3 is 13 amino acids. The V gene's germline CDR1 is LGHNA and CDR2 YSLEER.

CDR3 loop: CASSQVFTSGSYEQYF. In DNA form, the CDR3 reads TGCGCCAGCAGCCAAGTCTTTACTAGCGGGAGCTACGAGCAGTACTTC. This rearrangement joins TRBV4-1 to TRBJ2-7; TRBD2 agrees at 11 bases. The CDR3 totals 16 residues. Losses at the gene ends were 1 base for V and 3 bases for J; bases not matched to a gene: 5. Germline CDR1 MGHRA, CDR2 YSYEKL.

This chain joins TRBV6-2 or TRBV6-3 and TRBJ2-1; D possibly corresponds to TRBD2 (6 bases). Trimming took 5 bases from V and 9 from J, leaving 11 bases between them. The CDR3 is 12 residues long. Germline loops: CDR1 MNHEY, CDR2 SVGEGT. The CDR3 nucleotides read TGTGCCAGCAGTGGGGGAGGACTTGAGCAGTTCTTC. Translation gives CASSGGGLEQFF.

The CDR3 loop is CASRPTGWAFF. Here the CDR3 DNA reads TGTGCCAGCAGGCCCACAGGGTGGGCTTTCTTT. The chain links TRBV7-3 to TRBJ1-1; TRBD1 is a possible D gene (6 bases). Germline V gives CDR1 SGHTA, CDR2 FQGTGA. The CDR3 has 11 amino acids. V shed 6 bases and J shed 11 bases, with 13 bases lying between them.

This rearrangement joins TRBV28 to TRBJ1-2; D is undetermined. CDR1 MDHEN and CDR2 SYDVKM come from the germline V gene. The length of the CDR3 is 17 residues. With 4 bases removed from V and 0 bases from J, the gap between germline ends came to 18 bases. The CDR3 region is CASSSFYGGYSNYGYTF. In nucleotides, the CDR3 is TGTGCCAGCAGTTCCTTTTATGGCGGCTACTCTAACTATGGCTACACCTTC.

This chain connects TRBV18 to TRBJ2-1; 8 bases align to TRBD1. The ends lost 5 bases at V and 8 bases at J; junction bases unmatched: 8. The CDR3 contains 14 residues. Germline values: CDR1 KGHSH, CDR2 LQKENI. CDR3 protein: CASSLYRGQDEQFF. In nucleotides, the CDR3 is TGTGCCAGCTCATTGTACAGGGGACAGGATGAGCAGTTCTTC.

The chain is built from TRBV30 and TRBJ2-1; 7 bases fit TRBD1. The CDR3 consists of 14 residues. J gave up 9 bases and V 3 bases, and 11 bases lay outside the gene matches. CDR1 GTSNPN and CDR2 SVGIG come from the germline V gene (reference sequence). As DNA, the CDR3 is TGTGCCTGGAGCCCGGACAGGTACGATGGTGAGCAGTTCTTC. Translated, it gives CAWSPDRYDGEQFF.

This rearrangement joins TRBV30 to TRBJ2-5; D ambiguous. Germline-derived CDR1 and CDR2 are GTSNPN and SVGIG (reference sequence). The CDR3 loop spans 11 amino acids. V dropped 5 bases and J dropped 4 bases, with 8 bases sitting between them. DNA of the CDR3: TGTGCCTGGGACGTGGGAGAGACCCAGTACTTC. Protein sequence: CAWDVGETQYF.

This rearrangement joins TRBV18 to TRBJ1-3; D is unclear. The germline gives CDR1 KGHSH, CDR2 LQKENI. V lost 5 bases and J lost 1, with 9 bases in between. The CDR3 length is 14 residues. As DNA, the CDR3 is TGTGCCAGCTCAATAGGGCGGTCTGGAAACACCATATATTTT. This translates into CASSIGRSGNTIYF.

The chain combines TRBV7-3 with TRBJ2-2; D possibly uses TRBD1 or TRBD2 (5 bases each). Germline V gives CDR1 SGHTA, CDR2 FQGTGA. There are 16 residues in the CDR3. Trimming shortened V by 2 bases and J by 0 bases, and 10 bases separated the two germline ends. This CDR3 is CASSLSGPANTGELFF. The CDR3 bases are TGTGCCAGCAGCTTATCGGGACCCGCGAACACCGGGGAGCTGTTTTTT.

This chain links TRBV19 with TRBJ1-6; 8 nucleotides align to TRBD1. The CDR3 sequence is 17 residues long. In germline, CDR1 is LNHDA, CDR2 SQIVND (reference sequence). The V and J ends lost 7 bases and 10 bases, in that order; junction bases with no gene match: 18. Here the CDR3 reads CASNRGPSGGISSPLHF. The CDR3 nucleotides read TGTGCCAGTAATCGAGGCCCCTCAGGGGGCATTAGCTCACCCCTCCACTTT.

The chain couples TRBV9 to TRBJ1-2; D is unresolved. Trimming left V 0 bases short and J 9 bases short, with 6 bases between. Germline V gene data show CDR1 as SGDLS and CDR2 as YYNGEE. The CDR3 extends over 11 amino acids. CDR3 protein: CASSVAESYTF. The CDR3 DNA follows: TGTGCCAGCAGCGTAGCTGAGAGCTACACCTTC.

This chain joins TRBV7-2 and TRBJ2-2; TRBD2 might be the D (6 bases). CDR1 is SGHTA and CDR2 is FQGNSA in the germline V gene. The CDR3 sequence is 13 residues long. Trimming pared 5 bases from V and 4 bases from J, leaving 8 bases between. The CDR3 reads CASSRGVTGELFF. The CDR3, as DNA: TGTGCCAGCAGCCGCGGGGTCACCGGGGAGCTGTTTTTT.

In nucleotides, the CDR3 is TGTGCCAGCAGCCGCCAACAGGGGCCCACCTACGAGCAGTACTTC. This sequence encodes CASSRQQGPTYEQYF. This chain uses TRBV4-2 with TRBJ2-7, with 7 bases identical to TRBD1. CDR1 and CDR2 (germline): LGHNA, YNFKEQ. V lost 4 bases to trimming and J lost 2 bases; unmatched junction nucleotides: 8. There are 15 residues in the CDR3.

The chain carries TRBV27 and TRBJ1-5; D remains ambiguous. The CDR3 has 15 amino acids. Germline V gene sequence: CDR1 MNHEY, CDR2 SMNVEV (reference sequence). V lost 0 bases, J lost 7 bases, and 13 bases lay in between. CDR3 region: CASSLSFGPGQPQHF. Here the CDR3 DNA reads TGTGCCAGCAGTTTATCTTTTGGGCCGGGGCAGCCCCAGCATTTT.

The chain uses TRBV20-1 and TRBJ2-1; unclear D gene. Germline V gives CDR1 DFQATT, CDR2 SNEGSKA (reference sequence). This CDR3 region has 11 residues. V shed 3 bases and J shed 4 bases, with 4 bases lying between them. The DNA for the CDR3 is TGCAGTGCTAGGGAGTACAATGAGCAGTTCTTC. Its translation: CSAREYNEQFF.